This T cell receptor beta chain stems from a study of blood T cell repertoires in COVID-19. Sequenced by immunoSEQ multiplex PCR; TCRdb stores in-frame clones only, minus some. This sample has 75,000 or so clones, with around 84% found just once. This CDR3 comprises 18 residues. Germline values: CDR1 SGHDN, CDR2 FVKESK. The V segment lost 3 bases and the J segment 6 bases; nucleotides outside the gene matches: 15. The TCR sequence derives from a man aged 45-65 years with acute or convalescent COVID-19. The gene calls are TRBV14 and TRBJ2-1; 9 bases align to TRBD1. The specimen was peripheral blood. CDR3 in amino acids: CASSHGQGSPHNVNEQFF. CDR3 bases: TGTGCCAGCAGCCACGGACAGGGGTCCCCGCATAACGTCAATGAGCAGTTCTTC.